These 17 T cell receptor beta chains share one sample of origin, sequenced in a study of control samples from healthy donors and cancer patients. Assay used: immunoSEQ multiplex PCR; TCRdb lists only in-frame clones, some missing. This table has roughly 27,000 clones, approximately 90% appearing once. The sequencing sample was made of PBMCs. The receptors were sampled from a man aged 45 to 65 with lung cancer.

The chain uses TRBV6-5 and TRBJ2-1, with TRBD2 identical over 11 bases. In germline, CDR1 is MNHEY, CDR2 SVGAGI. The J segment lost 9 bases and the V segment lost 5 bases, leaving 9 bases of the junction unmatched. The CDR3 spans 15 residues. CDR3 loop: CASSLGLAGVLEQFF. CDR3 nucleotides: TGTGCCAGCAGTCTTGGACTAGCGGGTGTCCTTGAGCAGTTCTTC.

The rearrangement joins TRBV2 to TRBJ1-6, with D perhaps TRBD1 (5 bases). Germline values: CDR1 SNHLY, CDR2 FYNNEI. The CDR3 runs to 13 residues. Trimming took off 5 bases at V and 10 bases at J, with 12 bases between the two ends. The CDR3 sequence is CASSLQAGSPLHF. The CDR3 DNA is TGTGCCAGCAGTTTACAGGCTGGGTCACCCCTCCACTTT.

The rearrangement joins TRBV10-3 to TRBJ2-7, with 9 bases that match TRBD1. CDR1 and CDR2 (germline): ENHRY, SYGVKD. The CDR3 is made up of 14 amino acids. Trimming cost V 6 bases and J 5 bases; bases outside gene matches: 8. Here the CDR3 reads CAIRPGTGQDEQYF. The CDR3 DNA sequence: TGTGCCATCAGGCCCGGGACAGGGCAGGACGAGCAGTACTTC.

This chain uses TRBV2 with TRBJ1-2; possible D gene TRBD1, 5 bases. Trimming left V 8 bases short and J 2 bases short, with 9 bases between. Germline V gene data show CDR1 as SNHLY and CDR2 as FYNNEI. This CDR3 region has 12 residues. The CDR3 is CASSGVNYGYTF. In nucleotides, the CDR3 is TGTGCCAGCTCGGGGGTAAACTATGGCTACACCTTC.

The CDR3 DNA follows: TGTGCCAGTAGTATCGGACGGGAGACTGAAGCTTTCTTT. The encoded protein is CASSIGRETEAFF. V usage is TRBV19 and J usage is TRBJ1-1, with D hard to call. V was trimmed by 3 bases and J by 5 bases, leaving 10 bases between them. In germline, CDR1 is LNHDA, CDR2 SQIVND (reference sequence). This CDR3 is built from 13 residues.

The chain couples TRBV9 to TRBJ1-2; TRBD1 aligns across 7 bases. The V gene end was trimmed by 3 bases and the J gene end by 4 bases; junction bases not matched to a gene: 6. In germline, CDR1 is SGDLS, CDR2 YYNGEE. CDR3 size: 14 residues. CDR3 DNA: TGTGCCAGCAGCGCCGGGACAGTTGTCTATGGCTACACCTTC. Protein: CASSAGTVVYGYTF. Full variable domain (remainder filled in from reference TRBV9 and TRBJ1-2): DSGVTQTPKHLITATGQRVTLRCSPRSGDLSVYWYQQSLDQGLQFLIQYYNGEERAKGNILERFSAQQFPDLHSELNLSSLELGDSALYFCASSAGTVVYGYTFGSGTRLTVV.

This chain uses TRBV5-1 with TRBJ2-7; unclear D gene. Trimming stripped 1 base from V and 5 bases from J, with 4 bases between. The V gene's germline CDR1 is SGHRS and CDR2 YFSETQ. This CDR3 comprises 11 residues. The CDR3 nucleotides read TGCGCCAGCAGCTTGTTTGACGAGCAGTACTTC. This encodes CASSLFDEQYF.

J is TRBJ1-6 and V is TRBV6-1; possible D gene TRBD1, 5 bases. Between the trimmed V and J ends, which lost 2 bases and 10 bases, there was a span of 18 bases. The V gene's germline CDR1 is MNHNS and CDR2 SASEGT. The CDR3 has 16 residues. CDR3: CASSEIFGTTGSPLHF. The CDR3 bases are TGTGCCAGCAGTGAAATTTTCGGGACGACGGGATCACCCCTCCACTTT.

The rearrangement joins TRBV18 to TRBJ1-3, with D possibly matching TRBD1 (5 bases). The germline V gene has CDR1 KGHSH and CDR2 LQKENI. The CDR3 covers 14 residues. V lost 3 bases and J lost 4, with 10 bases in between. CDR3 sequence: CASSPLGTGNTIYF. CDR3 in DNA: TGTGCCAGCTCACCCCTGGGGACCGGAAACACCATATATTTT.

The genes are TRBV29-1 and TRBJ2-1, with a possible D match to TRBD1 (6 bases). Trimming took off 0 bases at V and 0 bases at J, with 9 bases between the two ends. CDR3 size: 15 residues. Germline V gene data show CDR1 as SQVTM and CDR2 as ANQGSEA. The CDR3 spells CSVEERGSSYNEQFF. The CDR3 bases are TGCAGCGTTGAAGAGAGGGGGAGCTCCTACAATGAGCAGTTCTTC.

The chain employs TRBV10-3 and TRBJ1-4; the D gene is possibly TRBD1 (6 bases). The CDR3 extends over 16 amino acids. Between the trimmed V and J ends, which lost 4 bases and 0 bases, there was a span of 12 bases. CDR1 and CDR2 (germline): ENHRY, SYGVKD. The CDR3 sequence: CAISAGGGSTNEKLFF. Here the CDR3 DNA reads TGTGCCATCAGTGCCGGGGGGGGCTCAACTAATGAAAAACTGTTTTTT.

The chain uses TRBV3-1 (or the pseudogene TRBV3-2) and TRBJ1-2; the match to TRBD1 covers 8 bases. The trim removed 4 bases at V and 6 bases at J, leaving 7 bases unmatched. The CDR3 loop spans 14 amino acids. Per the germline V gene, CDR1 is LGHDT and CDR2 is YNNKEL (reference sequence). The CDR3 region has the DNA TGTGCCAGCAGCCGGCGGACAGGGAGGGATGGCTACACCTTC. It encodes CASSRRTGRDGYTF.

The chain has TRBV6-5 and TRBJ1-2; no definite D call. Germline V gene data show CDR1 as MNHEY and CDR2 as SVGAGI. The CDR3 runs to 12 residues. The V end was cut by 5 bases, the J end by 2 bases, with 6 bases between. The CDR3 bases are TGTGCCAGCAGTCCACAGAACTATGGCTACACCTTC. It encodes CASSPQNYGYTF.

The rearrangement links TRBV7-2 to TRBJ2-7; 9 positions match TRBD2. J was trimmed by 3 bases and V by 3 bases; bases with no gene match: 12. The CDR3 runs 17 residues. Looked up from germline, CDR1 is SGHTA and CDR2 is FQGNSA. The CDR3 protein is CASSFMEIAGAYYEQYF. CDR3 sequence (DNA): TGTGCCAGCAGCTTTATGGAGATAGCGGGGGCATACTACGAGCAGTACTTC.

The chain uses TRBV5-4 and TRBJ2-3; D remains unclear. Germline values: CDR1 SGHNT, CDR2 YYREEE (reference sequence). The CDR3 runs 14 residues. Trimming took off 4 bases at V and 1 base at J, with 10 bases between the two ends. CDR3 region: CASSLPPGTDTQYF. The CDR3 DNA follows: TGTGCCAGCAGCCTACCTCCAGGCACAGATACGCAGTATTTT.

The chain's CDR3 is CATSAKRQSGANVLTF. The CDR3 DNA is TGTGCCACCAGTGCCAAACGACAGTCCGGGGCCAACGTCCTGACTTTC. The J gene is TRBJ2-6, the V gene TRBV24-1, with D possibly TRBD1 on 5 matching bases. The germline V and J ends were trimmed by 5 bases and 4 bases, with 14 bases remaining between them. CDR1 is KGHDR, CDR2 SFDVKD, per germline. The CDR3 runs 16 residues.

The rearrangement joins TRBV6-2 or TRBV6-3 to TRBJ2-5; 7 bases line up with TRBD1. Germline-derived CDR1 and CDR2 are MNHEY and SVGEGT. The ends lost 5 bases at V and 4 bases at J; junction bases unmatched: 4. The CDR3 has 13 amino acids. In DNA form, the CDR3 reads TGTGCCAGCAGTCGGGACAGACGAGAGACCCAGTACTTC. Its protein product is CASSRDRRETQYF.